Reported below is one TCR beta chain. This clonotype was observed a handful of times. The clone's antigen remains unknown. Per-base qualities were not stored, and no clone one base away is much larger. Germline trimming: 7 bases from V, 5 bases from J; junction bases outside gene matches: 10. The CDR3 sequence holds 14 residues, the cysteine and phenylalanine included. The DNA shown is the 42-base CDR3, in frame from base 1. The germline V gene gives CDR1 as MNHEY and CDR2 as SVGEGT. The library came from RT-PCR. TCRdb lists the instrument as Illumina MiSeq. Clones were called with MiXCR by TCRdb after fastp trimmed the public reads at Q25, and only in-frame beta chains were retained. Rows are combined by CDR3 protein, so each entry shows the most common genes and DNA. This sample lists 650,000 to 800,000 distinct CDR3 sequences; about 14% were detected once. 3.6% of the sample belongs to the ten largest clones.

This sample was included in a study listed by TCRdb under 2016. This TCR derives from a female donor in good health, serving as a healthy control. The receptor chain draws on TRBV6-2 or TRBV6-3 and TRBJ2-7; TRBD1 matches 8 bases in the middle. Sequenced: memory CD4+ T cells from blood. The DNA sequence is TGTGCCAGCAATTCTTTGGACAGGGCAGACGAGCAGTACTTC. It is translated as CASNSLDRADEQYF.